What follows are 3 T cell receptor beta chains derived from one specimen sequenced in a study of blood T cell repertoires in COVID-19. The method was immunoSEQ multiplex PCR; TCRdb's version includes in-frame clones alone and lacks a portion of them. The data hold 150,000 or so clones, with roughly four fifths observed a single time. Material for sequencing was peripheral blood. All receptors derive from a man in his forties who had recovered from COVID-19.

This clone showed up just a few times. The chain joins TRBV2 to TRBJ2-7; 8 bases match TRBD1. With V trimmed by 7 bases and J by 2 bases, 7 bases remained unmatched. CDR3 length: 14 residues. Germline-derived CDR1 and CDR2 are SNHLY and FYNNEI. This CDR3 reads CASNTGGAPYEQYF. The CDR3 DNA sequence: TGTGCCAGCAATACAGGGGGTGCCCCCTACGAGCAGTACTTC.

The J gene is TRBJ2-3, the V gene TRBV7-2; TRBD2 matches 7 bases. After removal of 4 bases from V and 3 bases from J, the junction contained 10 bases not matched to a gene. The CDR3 is made up of 16 amino acids. The germline CDR1 and CDR2 sequences are SGHTA and FQGNSA. The CDR3 sequence: CASSSRGEYWTDTQYF. The CDR3 DNA reads as TGTGCCAGCAGCTCCCGGGGGGAATATTGGACAGATACGCAGTATTTT. The whole variable domain, filled in from reference TRBV7-2 and TRBJ2-3, reads GAGVSQSPSNKVTEKGKDVELRCDPISGHTALYWYRQSLGQGLEFLIYFQGNSAPDKSGLPSDRFSAERTGGSVSTLTIQRTQQEDSAVYLCASSSRGEYWTDTQYFGPGTRLTVL.

The V call is TRBV7-2, the J call TRBJ2-5, with D perhaps TRBD2 (5 bases). V shed 5 bases and J shed 4 bases, with 14 bases lying between them. Germline loops: CDR1 SGHTA, CDR2 FQGNSA. The CDR3 is 14 residues long. The CDR3 nucleotides are TGTGCCAGCAGCGCGACGTGGGCGGGAGAGACCCAGTACTTC. Protein: CASSATWAGETQYF. Full variable domain (rest looked up from reference TRBV7-2 and TRBJ2-5): GAGVSQSPSNKVTEKGKDVELRCDPISGHTALYWYRQSLGQGLEFLIYFQGNSAPDKSGLPSDRFSAERTGGSVSTLTIQRTQQEDSAVYLCASSATWAGETQYFGPGTRLLVL.